Listed below are T cell receptor beta chains from one sample, sequenced in a study of T cell responses to AZD1222 COVID-19 vaccine. The data were produced by immunoSEQ multiplex PCR, yet TCRdb's version contains in-frame clones alone and is incomplete. The table lists about 140,000 clones, around 92% of them singletons. Specimen: peripheral blood, collected on day 0 of AZD1222 vaccination. Receptors originate from an adult in good health. CDR3s include the opening cysteine and the closing phenylalanine or tryptophan. The order of the fields is V gene, D gene, clone size, J gene, CDR3 protein, CDR3 DNA. A D gene is named only where the DNA matches it firmly. Part of the rows lack a size; the others show once, few, many or a class for expanded clones.

V: TRBV28
D: TRBD1
size: .
J: TRBJ1-4
CDR3: CASSHTGGANEKLFF
DNA: TGTGCCAGCAGTCACACAGGGGGCGCGAATGAAAAACTGTTTTTT

V: TRBV4-1
D: .
size: .
J: TRBJ1-2
CDR3: CASSQENRADGYTF
DNA: TGCGCCAGCAGCCAAGAGAACAGGGCGGATGGCTACACCTTC

V: TRBV6-6
D: TRBD2
size: .
J: TRBJ2-3
CDR3: CASNGLAGSTDTQYF
DNA: TGTGCCAGCAACGGACTAGCGGGAAGCACAGATACGCAGTATTTT

V: TRBV19
D: .
size: .
J: TRBJ1-2
CDR3: CASSLAGYGYTF
DNA: TGTGCCAGTAGTTTGGCGGGCTATGGCTACACCTTC

V: TRBV7-2
D: TRBD2
size: .
J: TRBJ2-2
CDR3: CASSLTRGGGTGELFF
DNA: TGTGCCAGCAGCTTAACCCGGGGGGGAGGCACCGGGGAGCTGTTTTTT

V: TRBV28
D: .
size: .
J: TRBJ1-1
CDR3: CASSPNTEAFF
DNA: TGTGCCAGCAGCCCAAACACTGAAGCTTTCTTT

V: TRBV7-9
D: .
size: .
J: TRBJ1-4
CDR3: CASSLGSVGRGNEKLFF
DNA: TGTGCCAGCAGCTTAGGGTCCGTGGGAAGGGGGAATGAAAAACTGTTTTTT

V: TRBV5-1
D: TRBD1
size: .
J: TRBJ1-2
CDR3: CASSGGTGEYGYTF
DNA: TGCGCCAGCAGCGGGGGGACAGGCGAATATGGCTACACCTTC

V: TRBV13
D: .
size: .
J: TRBJ2-3
CDR3: CASSSDPGNTQYF
DNA: TGTGCCAGCAGCTCCGACCCAGGCAATACGCAGTATTTT

V: TRBV4-1
D: .
size: .
J: TRBJ1-1
CDR3: CASSQDPVLVLTEAFF
DNA: TGCGCCAGCAGCCAAGATCCGGTCCTCGTCCTTACTGAAGCTTTCTTT

V: TRBV6-2/TRBV6-3
D: .
size: .
J: TRBJ1-2
CDR3: CASSPDGIYGYTF
DNA: TGTGCCAGCAGTCCCGACGGAATCTATGGCTACACCTTC

V: TRBV30
D: TRBD1
size: .
J: TRBJ2-7
CDR3: CAWRLDRGPYEQYF
DNA: TGTGCCTGGAGGCTAGACAGGGGGCCCTACGAGCAGTACTTC

V: TRBV27
D: .
size: few
J: TRBJ2-2
CDR3: CASSPYEGRAGELFF
DNA: TGTGCCAGCAGTCCCTACGAGGGTCGGGCCGGGGAGCTGTTTTTT

V: TRBV28
D: .
size: .
J: TRBJ1-4
CDR3: CASSSQPRTSLGEKLFF
DNA: TGTGCCAGCAGCTCTCAACCTCGGACATCCTTAGGGGAAAAACTGTTTTTT

V: TRBV5-4
D: TRBD1
size: once
J: TRBJ1-1
CDR3: CASSFGGEGATEAFF
DNA: TGTGCCAGCAGCTTCGGCGGTGAGGGGGCGACTGAAGCTTTCTTT

V: TRBV28
D: .
size: .
J: TRBJ1-6
CDR3: CASSSDGIDSPLHF
DNA: TGTGCCAGCAGTTCGGACGGGATTGATTCACCCCTCCACTTT

V: TRBV2
D: TRBD2
size: .
J: TRBJ2-7
CDR3: CASGLAGSYEQYF
DNA: TGTGCCAGCGGACTAGCGGGATCCTACGAGCAGTACTTC

V: TRBV4-1
D: TRBD2
size: .
J: TRBJ2-7
CDR3: CASSPSVGLAAYEQYF
DNA: TGCGCCAGCAGCCCAAGTGTGGGGCTAGCGGCCTACGAGCAGTACTTC

V: TRBV6-2/TRBV6-3
D: TRBD1
size: few
J: TRBJ2-1
CDR3: CASSYLGQGPNEQFF
DNA: TGTGCCAGCAGTTACCTAGGACAGGGTCCGAATGAGCAGTTCTTC

V: TRBV7-2
D: .
size: .
J: TRBJ2-6
CDR3: CASSLDRLGTGANVLTF
DNA: TGTGCCAGCAGCTTAGATAGGTTGGGTACGGGGGCCAACGTCCTGACTTTC

V: TRBV6-1
D: TRBD1
size: .
J: TRBJ1-3
CDR3: CASSEDTGAGNTIYF
DNA: TGTGCCAGCAGTGAAGACACAGGGGCTGGAAACACCATATATTTT

V: TRBV5-1
D: .
size: .
J: TRBJ2-3
CDR3: CASSLIAGADTQYF
DNA: TGCGCCAGCAGCTTGATCGCGGGGGCCGATACGCAGTATTTT

V: TRBV9
D: .
size: .
J: TRBJ2-1
CDR3: CASSEGWGSSYNEQFF
DNA: TGTGCCAGCAGCGAGGGGTGGGGGAGCTCCTACAATGAGCAGTTCTTC

V: TRBV5-5
D: .
size: .
J: TRBJ2-3
CDR3: CASSSRGRRTDTQYF
DNA: TGTGCCAGCAGCTCGAGGGGGAGGCGCACAGATACGCAGTATTTT

V: TRBV19
D: .
size: .
J: TRBJ2-3
CDR3: CASKPETPDTQYF
DNA: TGTGCCAGTAAACCCGAGACGCCCGATACGCAGTATTTT

V: TRBV6-2/TRBV6-3
D: TRBD1
size: .
J: TRBJ2-5
CDR3: CASSYTLQGEFQETQYF
DNA: TGTGCCAGCAGTTACACGCTGCAGGGGGAATTTCAAGAGACCCAGTACTTC

V: TRBV2
D: .
size: .
J: TRBJ2-1
CDR3: CASNRESYNEQFF
DNA: TGTGCCAGCAACAGGGAATCCTACAATGAGCAGTTCTTC

V: TRBV2
D: TRBD1
size: .
J: TRBJ2-7
CDR3: CASRGQVISYEQYF
DNA: TGTGCCAGCCGTGGACAGGTGATCTCCTACGAGCAGTACTTC

V: TRBV7-9
D: .
size: .
J: TRBJ2-1
CDR3: CASSFGPTNEQFF
DNA: TGTGCCAGCAGCTTCGGTCCGACCAATGAGCAGTTCTTC

V: TRBV6-5
D: .
size: few
J: TRBJ2-7
CDR3: CASRLTRTYEQYF
DNA: TGTGCCAGCAGGCTAACACGAACCTACGAGCAGTACTTC

V: TRBV2
D: .
size: once
J: TRBJ2-1
CDR3: CASSGGEQFF
DNA: TGTGCCAGCAGTGGGGGGGAGCAGTTCTTC

V: TRBV4-1
D: TRBD1
size: .
J: TRBJ1-1
CDR3: CASSRRTGNTEAFF
DNA: TGCGCCAGCAGCCGCCGGACAGGGAACACTGAAGCTTTCTTT

V: TRBV7-2
D: .
size: .
J: TRBJ2-3
CDR3: CASSLARAGSTDTQYF
DNA: TGTGCCAGCAGCTTAGCGCGGGCAGGTAGCACAGATACGCAGTATTTT

V: TRBV6-1
D: .
size: .
J: TRBJ1-4
CDR3: CASSEIGKTNEKLFF
DNA: TGTGCCAGCAGTGAAATCGGCAAAACTAATGAAAAACTGTTTTTT

V: TRBV20-1
D: .
size: .
J: TRBJ2-2
CDR3: CSASKRTGELFF
DNA: TGCAGTGCTAGTAAGCGTACCGGGGAGCTGTTTTTT

V: TRBV7-9
D: .
size: .
J: TRBJ1-1
CDR3: CASSLVAGTEAFF
DNA: TGTGCCAGCAGCTTAGTTGCAGGGACTGAAGCTTTCTTT

V: TRBV27
D: TRBD1
size: .
J: TRBJ1-5
CDR3: CASSPRTGGNQPQHF
DNA: TGTGCCAGCAGTCCCCGGACAGGGGGGAATCAGCCCCAGCATTTT

V: TRBV6-6
D: .
size: .
J: TRBJ2-5
CDR3: CASTKLTGLETQYF
DNA: TGTGCCAGCACTAAACTCACAGGGTTGGAGACCCAGTACTTC

V: TRBV29-1
D: TRBD1
size: .
J: TRBJ2-1
CDR3: CSVRTGTGGGNEQFF
DNA: TGCAGCGTTAGAACCGGGACAGGGGGCGGGAATGAGCAGTTCTTC

V: TRBV6-4
D: .
size: .
J: TRBJ2-2
CDR3: CASSQRPNSWELFF
DNA: TGTGCCAGCAGCCAACGACCCAATTCCTGGGAGCTGTTTTTT

V: TRBV9
D: .
size: .
J: TRBJ2-1
CDR3: CASSPKIHSYNEQFF
DNA: TGTGCCAGCAGTCCGAAGATCCACTCCTACAATGAGCAGTTCTTC

V: TRBV7-9
D: TRBD2
size: .
J: TRBJ2-1
CDR3: CASSRTSGSYNEQFF
DNA: TGTGCCAGCAGCCGGACTAGCGGTTCCTACAATGAGCAGTTCTTC

V: TRBV5-1
D: .
size: .
J: TRBJ2-5
CDR3: CASSLKAQETQYF
DNA: TGCGCCAGCAGCTTAAAAGCTCAAGAGACCCAGTACTTC

V: TRBV27
D: .
size: .
J: TRBJ2-7
CDR3: CASSSNRMPPSYEQYF
DNA: TGTGCCAGCAGTTCGAACCGCATGCCCCCCTCCTACGAGCAGTACTTC

V: TRBV5-4
D: TRBD2
size: .
J: TRBJ2-1
CDR3: CASSFGGAGRREQFF
DNA: TGTGCCAGCAGCTTCGGGGGGGCCGGGCGTCGTGAGCAGTTCTTC

V: TRBV7-2
D: .
size: once
J: TRBJ2-7
CDR3: CASSLLGREQYF
DNA: TGTGCCAGCAGCTTATTGGGCCGCGAGCAGTACTTC

V: TRBV5-5
D: TRBD2
size: .
J: TRBJ2-1
CDR3: CASSFARESYNEQFF
DNA: TGTGCCAGCAGCTTTGCGCGGGAGAGCTACAATGAGCAGTTCTTC

V: TRBV29-1
D: .
size: .
J: TRBJ1-1
CDR3: CSCRASVGEAFF
DNA: TGCAGCTGTAGGGCCTCAGTGGGTGAAGCTTTCTTT

V: TRBV10-1
D: TRBD2
size: .
J: TRBJ2-2
CDR3: CASSVLAGGLGTGELFF
DNA: TGCGCCAGCAGTGTTCTAGCGGGAGGGTTAGGCACCGGGGAGCTGTTTTTT

V: TRBV11-3
D: TRBD2
size: few
J: TRBJ2-3
CDR3: CASSLAGGPTDTQYF
DNA: TGTGCCAGCAGCTTAGCGGGAGGGCCCACAGATACGCAGTATTTT

V: TRBV20-1
D: .
size: .
J: TRBJ1-1
CDR3: CSARVRIEAFF
DNA: TGCAGTGCTAGAGTACGAATTGAAGCTTTCTTT

V: TRBV24-1
D: TRBD2
size: .
J: TRBJ2-7
CDR3: CATSDSRTRNYEQYF
DNA: TGTGCCACCAGTGATTCCCGGACTAGAAACTACGAGCAGTACTTC

V: TRBV3-1/TRBV3-2
D: TRBD1
size: once
J: TRBJ2-5
CDR3: CASSQDRDRGGFQETQYF
DNA: TGTGCCAGCAGCCAAGATCGAGACAGGGGGGGTTTTCAAGAGACCCAGTACTTC

V: TRBV6-5
D: .
size: .
J: TRBJ1-2
CDR3: CASSYSISGSGYTF
DNA: TGTGCCAGCAGTTACTCGATTAGCGGGAGTGGCTACACCTTC

V: TRBV10-1
D: .
size: .
J: TRBJ2-4
CDR3: CASSEPDIAKNIQYF
DNA: TGCGCCAGCAGTGAGCCCGACATAGCCAAAAACATTCAGTACTTC

V: TRBV5-4
D: TRBD2
size: .
J: TRBJ2-1
CDR3: CASSFGGGSYNEQFF
DNA: TGTGCCAGCAGCTTTGGCGGGGGCTCCTACAATGAGCAGTTCTTC

V: TRBV28
D: .
size: .
J: TRBJ2-7
CDR3: CASKSRGYEGEQYF
DNA: TGTGCCAGCAAGTCACGGGGCTACGAGGGCGAGCAGTACTTC

V: TRBV27
D: .
size: .
J: TRBJ2-1
CDR3: CASSNAGTTPYNEQFF
DNA: TGTGCCAGCAGTAACGCCGGGACAACCCCCTACAATGAGCAGTTCTTC